The 6 T cell receptor beta chains listed next were all sequenced from one sample in a study of blood T cells in healthy people across ages (dated by TCRdb to the mid-2010s). Receptor libraries were prepared by 5' RACE. The listed sequencing device is Illumina HiSeq 2500. A second PCR of roughly 6 to 11 cycles was run with a J-beta primer mix and a sample-barcoded 5' primer. In-frame beta chains were kept once TCRdb had trimmed the public reads at Q25 with fastp and called clones with MiXCR. Each CDR3 protein gets just one entry, which takes the most common genes and DNA from the rows behind it. Here the sample has 700,000 or so distinct CDR3 sequences; over 20% occur a single time. Roughly 22% of the sample rests with the top ten. Sequencing was performed on blood. The receptors were sampled from a man in his 70s in good health.

In this sample, this clonotype turned up a few times. The rearrangement uses TRBV12-3 or TRBV12-4 and TRBJ2-1, with a weak D call TRBD1 (7 bases). Trimming removed 7 bases at V and 8 bases at J, with 24 bases between. This CDR3 is 16 amino acids long. The CDR3 sequence: CASTLGGTALGDEQFF. The CDR3 DNA sequence: TGTGCCAGCACCTTAGGGGGGACAGCGTTAGGTGATGAGCAGTTCTTC.

The chain uses TRBV19 and TRBJ1-3; a weak D match, TRBD1 (6 bases). Germline V gives CDR1 LNHDA, CDR2 SQIVND (reference sequence). The CDR3 has 15 residues. V lost 4 bases, J lost 2 bases, and 12 bases lay in between. CDR3 DNA sequence: TGTGCCAGTAGTACCACCGGGACACCTGGAAACACCATATATTTT. Its protein is CASSTTGTPGNTIYF. Combining the CDR3 with reference TRBV19 and TRBJ1-3 gives the whole variable domain DGGITQSPKYLFRKEGQNVTLSCEQNLNHDAMYWYRQDPGQGLRLIYYSQIVNDFQKGDIAEGYSVSREKKESFPLTVTSAQKNPTAFYLCASSTTGTPGNTIYFGEGSWLTVV.

This clonotype was recorded a few times. The chain carries TRBV29-1 and TRBJ2-1; the D call may be TRBD1 or TRBD2 (5 bases each). Trimming took 7 bases from V and 6 from J, leaving 16 bases between them. Germline CDR1 and CDR2: SQVTM and ANQGSEA. This CDR3 has 13 amino acids. CDR3: CSGGRDGINEQFF. CDR3 coding DNA: TGCAGCGGTGGCCGGGACGGCATCAATGAGCAGTTCTTC.

In regard to this clonotype: The junction shows a germline mismatch at one end, possibly a read error. The CDR3 sequence is CSARAGLAYNEQFF. CDR3 coding DNA: TGCAGTGCCAGAGCGGGATTGGCCTACAATGAGCAGTTCTTC. The chain links TRBV20-1 to TRBJ2-1, with 7 bases matching TRBD2. This CDR3 has 14 amino acids. Germline V CDR1 and CDR2: DFQATT, SNEGSKA (reference sequence).

This clonotype has just a few counts. The CDR3 nucleotides are TGCAGTGCTAGAGACGGGCCCTGGAATTCACCCCTCCACTTT. Its protein product is CSARDGPWNSPLHF. The chain employs TRBV20-1 and TRBJ1-6; unclear D gene. There are 14 residues in the CDR3. The germline V gene encodes CDR1 DFQATT and CDR2 SNEGSKA (reference sequence). The V and J ends lost 0 bases and 7 bases respectively, with 10 bases between them.

J is TRBJ2-3 and V is TRBV5-6, with D uncertain. Trimming cost V 0 bases and J 2 bases, with 10 bases left between them. The germline gives CDR1 SGHDT, CDR2 YYEEEE. The CDR3 contains 15 residues. CDR3 coding DNA: TGTGCCAGCAGCTTGGCTGTGACATACACAGATACGCAGTATTTT. Translating it yields CASSLAVTYTDTQYF.